This is a list of T cell receptor beta chains from one sample in a study of T cell changes during pregnancy in multiple sclerosis. Assay used: immunoSEQ multiplex PCR; TCRdb lists only in-frame clones, some missing. The sample has some 55,000 clones, around 90% seen once. The specimen was peripheral blood, collected after pregnancy. The receptors shown here come from a female donor in good health, enrolled as a control in a pregnancy study. CDR3s include the opening cysteine and the closing phenylalanine or tryptophan. A D gene is named only where the DNA matches it firmly. The listing skips clone size in some rows; elsewhere it reads once, few, many or a size class.

TRBJ2-2	-	-	TRBV6-5	CAAGWAGATGELFF	TGTGCCGCCGGGTGGGCGGGGGCCACCGGGGAGCTGTTTTTT
TRBJ2-7	TRBD1	-	TRBV7-2	CASSLAGTGEYEQYF	TGTGCCAGCAGCTTAGCGGGGACAGGGGAGTACGAGCAGTACTTC
TRBJ1-1	TRBD1	-	TRBV19	CASSIGTVNTEAFF	TGTGCCAGTAGTATTGGGACAGTCAACACTGAAGCTTTCTTT
TRBJ1-2	-	-	TRBV4-1	CASSQDRGYGYTF	TGCGCCAGCAGCCAAGATAGGGGATATGGCTACACCTTC
TRBJ2-3	TRBD2	-	TRBV7-2	CASSLAGTIDTQYF	TGTGCCAGCAGCTTAGCGGGGACTATAGATACGCAGTATTTT
TRBJ2-2	TRBD1	-	TRBV5-4	CASSLGTGGPGELFF	TGTGCCAGCAGCCTCGGGACAGGGGGCCCCGGGGAGCTGTTTTTT
TRBJ1-2	-	-	TRBV5-1	CASSLSTGRGYTF	TGCGCCAGCAGCTTGTCGACAGGTCGGGGCTACACCTTC
TRBJ2-7	-	-	TRBV5-6	CASSLEVGDEQYF	TGTGCCAGCAGCTTAGAGGTAGGGGACGAGCAGTACTTC
TRBJ2-1	TRBD1	-	TRBV18	CASSRSGTGIGDEQFF	TGTGCCAGCTCTCGAAGCGGGACAGGGATCGGCGATGAGCAGTTCTTC
TRBJ2-1	-	-	TRBV18	CASAIFRSSYNEQFF	TGTGCCAGCGCGATCTTCCGTAGTTCCTACAATGAGCAGTTCTTC
TRBJ2-1	-	once	TRBV30	CAWRGDLAAHEQFF	TGTGCCTGGAGGGGGGACTTAGCAGCCCATGAGCAGTTCTTC
TRBJ2-2	TRBD1	-	TRBV6-5	CASRNDRGGTGELFF	TGTGCCAGCAGGAACGACAGGGGGGGCACCGGGGAGCTGTTTTTT
TRBJ2-7	TRBD2	-	TRBV5-4	CASSPRLAGEGEQYF	TGTGCCAGCAGCCCGAGACTAGCGGGAGAGGGCGAGCAGTACTTC
TRBJ1-1	-	-	TRBV7-9	CASSFGGLDTEAFF	TGTGCCAGCAGCTTCGGAGGTTTGGACACTGAAGCTTTCTTT
TRBJ1-1	TRBD1	-	TRBV28	CASRDRVTTRTEAFF	TGTGCCAGCAGGGACAGGGTCACCACCCGCACTGAAGCTTTCTTT
TRBJ2-5	-	-	TRBV6-1	CASTARTEVETQYF	TGTGCCAGCACCGCTAGGACAGAGGTGGAGACCCAGTACTTC
TRBJ1-1	-	-	TRBV11-1	CASSAGFLNTEAFF	TGTGCCAGCAGCGCAGGGTTCTTGAACACTGAAGCTTTCTTT
TRBJ2-7	TRBD2	-	TRBV4-3	CASSSATGGLKYEQYF	TGCGCCAGCAGCTCCGCCACGGGGGGGCTGAAGTACGAGCAGTACTTC
TRBJ1-2	TRBD1	-	TRBV5-1	CASSGGQGGGPNYGYTF	TGCGCCAGCAGCGGGGGACAGGGCGGGGGACCTAACTATGGCTACACCTTC
TRBJ1-1	TRBD1	once	TRBV19	CASSTQGMGTEAFF	TGTGCCAGTAGTACACAGGGGATGGGCACTGAAGCTTTCTTT
TRBJ1-2	TRBD1	-	TRBV9	CASSPQTGDIYGYTF	TGTGCCAGCAGCCCCCAGACAGGGGATATCTATGGCTACACCTTC
TRBJ1-2	TRBD1	-	TRBV7-2	CASSGQGLVANYGYTF	TGTGCCAGCAGCGGACAGGGGTTGGTGGCTAACTATGGCTACACCTTC
TRBJ1-1	-	-	TRBV28	CASSSGERNTEAFF	TGTGCCAGCAGTTCAGGGGAACGGAACACTGAAGCTTTCTTT
TRBJ2-5	TRBD1	-	TRBV11-1	CASSTGGFVETQYF	TGTGCCAGCTCAACAGGGGGATTCGTGGAGACCCAGTACTTC
TRBJ2-5	TRBD1	-	TRBV28	CASSFLNRGTQYF	TGTGCCAGCAGTTTTCTGAACAGGGGGACCCAGTACTTC